Presented here are 20 T cell receptor beta chains from one specimen sequenced in a study of T cell responses to AZD1222 COVID-19 vaccine. TCRdb's copy holds only in-frame clones and misses some; the assay was immunoSEQ multiplex PCR. The profile shows fewer than 120,000 clones, around 93% of them singletons. Sequences were derived from peripheral blood, sampled on day 0 of AZD1222 vaccination. The receptors were gathered from an adult in good health.

The V and J genes are TRBV19 and TRBJ2-2, with TRBD2 as a possible D gene (7 bases). V shed 5 bases and J shed 6 bases, with 13 bases lying between them. This CDR3 has 14 residues. The germline gives CDR1 LNHDA, CDR2 SQIVND (reference sequence). The CDR3 nucleotides read TGTGCCAGTAGTCTGGGGGGGGCCCCCGGGGAGCTGTTTTTT. It yields the protein CASSLGGAPGELFF. Combining the CDR3 with reference TRBV19 and TRBJ2-2 gives the whole variable domain DGGITQSPKYLFRKEGQNVTLSCEQNLNHDAMYWYRQDPGQGLRLIYYSQIVNDFQKGDIAEGYSVSREKKESFPLTVTSAQKNPTAFYLCASSLGGAPGELFFGEGSRLTVL.

The genes are TRBV19 and TRBJ2-7, with 9 nucleotides matching TRBD1. Germline lookup yields CDR1 LNHDA and CDR2 SQIVND (reference sequence). V dropped 3 bases and J dropped 6; count of bases not matched to a gene: 9. CDR3 size: 15 residues. Written as DNA, the CDR3 is TGTGCCAGTAGTATCGACGACAGGGGGGGTGTCGAGCAGTACTTC. Its translation is CASSIDDRGGVEQYF.

The J gene is TRBJ1-5, the V gene TRBV5-3, with TRBD1 identical over 10 bases. TRBV5-3 is known as an ORF, though its function is uncertain. V gave up 4 bases and J gave up 3 bases; unmatched junction bases: 10. The CDR3 extends over 17 amino acids. The CDR3 reads CARSPTPGQGINQPQHF. The CDR3 DNA follows: TGTGCCAGAAGCCCAACTCCGGGACAGGGGATCAATCAGCCCCAGCATTTT.

The chain employs TRBV4-1 and TRBJ1-2; the D gene is possibly TRBD1 (6 bases). This CDR3 has 15 amino acids. V dropped 1 base and J dropped 4 bases, with 13 bases sitting between them. The germline V gene has CDR1 MGHRA and CDR2 YSYEKL. The CDR3 DNA sequence: TGCGCCAGCAGCCAAGGAGGACAGACAGTCTATGGCTACACCTTC. This gives the protein CASSQGGQTVYGYTF.

The rearrangement links TRBV27 to TRBJ1-4; no clear D gene. V gave up 4 bases and J gave up 7 bases, with 10 bases separating them. Germline CDR1 MNHEY, CDR2 SMNVEV (reference sequence). The CDR3 has 13 residues. The CDR3 bases are TGTGCCAGCAGTTCCTCGTGGGGTGAAAAACTGTTTTTT. This encodes CASSSSWGEKLFF.

The chain joins TRBV18 to TRBJ1-1; D remains ambiguous. The CDR3 loop spans 14 amino acids. In germline, CDR1 is KGHSH, CDR2 LQKENI. V lost 0 bases and J 1 base, leaving 6 bases between the germline ends. The CDR3 spells CASSPPRQNTEAFF. The CDR3 region has the DNA TGTGCCAGCTCACCACCGCGGCAGAACACTGAAGCTTTCTTT.

The chain is built from TRBV11-2 and TRBJ2-7; weak D call: TRBD1 (6 bases). Trimming removed 5 bases from V and 3 bases from J, with 17 bases in between. CDR3 length: 15 amino acids. CDR1 is SGHAT and CDR2 is FQNNGV in the germline V gene. The CDR3 reads CASSTYRDKFYEQYF. In nucleotides, the CDR3 is TGTGCCAGCAGCACCTACAGGGACAAATTCTACGAGCAGTACTTC.

V usage is TRBV14 and J usage is TRBJ1-2; weak D call: TRBD1 (5 bases). The CDR3 consists of 14 residues. V lost 1 base to trimming and J lost 9 bases, with 15 bases between them. Germline CDR1 and CDR2: SGHDN and FVKESK. The CDR3, as DNA: TGTGCCAGCAGCCAAGCTGTAGGGGTGGGTAGCTACACCTTC. It codes for CASSQAVGVGSYTF.

The chain uses TRBV7-2 and TRBJ1-1; 11 nucleotides align to TRBD1. The ends lost 2 bases at V and 0 bases at J; junction bases unmatched: 5. The CDR3 sequence is 17 residues long. Germline-derived CDR1 and CDR2 are SGHTA and FQGNSA. The CDR3 DNA sequence: TGTGCCAGCAGCTTATCCGGGACAGGGGGTTTGAACACTGAAGCTTTCTTT. Translating gives CASSLSGTGGLNTEAFF.

This clone was seen a few times. The J gene is TRBJ1-1, the V gene TRBV5-4, with 7 bases fitting TRBD1. CDR1 is SGHNT, CDR2 YYREEE, per germline (reference sequence). V shed 6 bases, J shed 3 bases, and the junction held 14 bases outside the gene matches. The CDR3 is 16 residues long. CDR3 sequence reads: CASKRTKGAIDTEAFF. The CDR3 DNA reads as TGTGCCAGCAAACGTACCAAGGGGGCGATTGACACTGAAGCTTTCTTT.

The chain employs TRBV6-2 or TRBV6-3 and TRBJ2-4; 12 nucleotides agree with TRBD1. The germline gives CDR1 MNHEY, CDR2 SVGEGT. CDR3 length equals 15 residues. V was pared by 5 bases and J by 6 bases, with 5 bases of the junction left unmatched. DNA of the CDR3: TGTGCCAGCAGTCCGGGACAGGGGGCTGGAAACATTCAGTACTTC. Encoded protein: CASSPGQGAGNIQYF.

This sequence joins TRBV6-1 and TRBJ1-4; 9 nucleotides agree with TRBD1. The ends lost 1 base at V and 4 bases at J; junction bases unmatched: 4. This CDR3 contains 16 residues. Germline CDR1 reads MNHNS; CDR2 reads SASEGT. The CDR3 sequence: CASSEGDRAYNEKLFF. As DNA, the CDR3 is TGTGCCAGCAGTGAAGGGGACAGGGCTTATAATGAAAAACTGTTTTTT.

In the case of this clone: The germline gene is not matched at one end of the junction; a read error may be the cause. The rearrangement links TRBV3-1 (or the pseudogene TRBV3-2) to TRBJ2-3; 8 bases map to TRBD2. CDR1 LGHDT and CDR2 YNNKEL come from the germline V gene (reference sequence). This CDR3 is 17 amino acids long. The CDR3 spells CTSSQGVLRGDTDTQYF. CDR3 bases: TGTACCAGCAGCCAAGGAGTCTTGCGGGGGGACACAGATACGCAGTATTTT.

This rearrangement joins TRBV6-5 to TRBJ1-2, with D possibly TRBD1 on 5 matching bases. The CDR3 has 14 amino acids. Trimming left V 5 bases short and J 5 bases short, with 15 bases between. Germline CDR1 reads MNHEY; CDR2 reads SVGAGI. CDR3 sequence: CASSNGGFEYGYTF. The CDR3 DNA follows: TGTGCCAGCAGTAACGGGGGGTTTGAATATGGCTACACCTTC.

There are many counts of this clone. V and J are TRBV6-4 and TRBJ2-2, with no clear D. The germline V and J ends were trimmed by 0 bases and 4 bases, with 3 bases remaining between them. Germline CDR1 and CDR2: MRHNA and SNTAGT. The CDR3 is made up of 13 amino acids. CDR3 coding DNA: TGTGCCAGCAGTGACTCGGGCACCGGGGAGCTGTTTTTT. It is translated as CASSDSGTGELFF.

This rearrangement joins TRBV4-2 to TRBJ1-5; 7 bases are shared with TRBD1. Germline CDR1 LGHNA, CDR2 YNFKEQ. V shed 2 bases, J shed 6 bases, and the junction held 13 bases outside the gene matches. The CDR3 length is 17 residues. This CDR3 reads CASSQLGGGGVVQPQHF. The CDR3 region has the DNA TGTGCCAGCAGCCAACTAGGGGGCGGGGGGGTCGTTCAGCCCCAGCATTTT.

This chain links TRBV1 with TRBJ1-1; the D call in the table, TRBD1, was not verified against the DNA. TRBV1 is assigned pseudogene status. The CDR3 covers 20 residues. CDR3 nucleotides: TGCACCAGCAGCCAAGAGTGGACAGGGGGTATAACTTCGATGAACACTGAAGCTTTCTTT. This encodes CTSSQEWTGGITSMNTEAFF.

The J gene is TRBJ1-1, the V gene TRBV10-1, with D unresolved. Per the germline V gene, CDR1 is WNHNN and CDR2 is SYGVQD (reference sequence). This CDR3 contains 13 residues. The V gene lost 1 base and the J gene lost 2 bases, with 5 bases spanning the gap. DNA of the CDR3: TGCGCCAGCAGTGAGTATATTAACACTGAAGCTTTCTTT. Its protein product is CASSEYINTEAFF.

With respect to this clone: Distinct nucleotide sequences in the sample also encode this CDR3. V is TRBV5-1 and J is TRBJ1-4, with no clear D. The CDR3 sequence is 14 residues long. V was pared by 0 bases and J by 2 bases, with 5 bases between. Germline-derived CDR1 and CDR2 are SGHRS and YFSETQ. The CDR3 protein is CASSLAGTNEKLFF. In DNA form, the CDR3 reads TGCGCCAGCAGCTTGGCCGGCACTAATGAAAAACTGTTTTTT.

This chain connects TRBV30 to TRBJ1-5; perhaps TRBD1 as D (5 bases). The CDR3 spans 15 residues. CDR1 is GTSNPN, CDR2 SVGIG, per germline (reference sequence). Trimming removed 2 bases at V and 0 bases at J, with 11 bases between. CDR3 amino acids: CAWSPGHFSNQPQHF. In nucleotides, the CDR3 is TGTGCCTGGAGTCCCGGACATTTTAGCAATCAGCCCCAGCATTTT.